The next 17 T cell receptor beta chains were all read from a single sample in a study of T cell responses to AZD1222 COVID-19 vaccine. The repertoire was sequenced with immunoSEQ multiplex PCR; TCRdb's copy has only in-frame clones and lacks some. The sample contains 150,000 to 200,000 clones, 90% of which appear only once. Here the sequenced sample was peripheral blood, taken on day 0 of AZD1222 vaccination. Receptors were obtained from an adult in good health.

This clone appeared a few times. This chain joins TRBV3-1 (or the pseudogene TRBV3-2) and TRBJ2-1, with TRBD2 matching over 9 bases. V was clipped by 4 bases and J by 4 bases; unmatched bases: 2. This CDR3 comprises 14 residues. The germline V gene encodes CDR1 LGHDT and CDR2 YNNKEL (reference sequence). The CDR3, as DNA: TGTGCCAGCAGCCTTACTAGCGGGTACAATGAGCAGTTCTTC. This encodes CASSLTSGYNEQFF.

J is TRBJ1-5 and V is TRBV7-2; D remains ambiguous. V shed 5 bases and J shed 5 bases, with 16 bases lying between them. This CDR3 spans 15 amino acids. Germline CDR1 is SGHTA and CDR2 is FQGNSA. CDR3: CASSHTGSPDQPQHF. The CDR3 nucleotides are TGTGCCAGCAGCCACACCGGGAGCCCGGATCAGCCCCAGCATTTT.

The rearrangement links TRBV30 to TRBJ2-5, with 7 positions matching TRBD2. The CDR3 has 14 amino acids. Germline CDR1 reads GTSNPN; CDR2 reads SVGIG (reference sequence). The V gene end was trimmed by 2 bases and the J gene end by 2 bases; junction bases not matched to a gene: 5. The CDR3 sequence is CAWSWGGGQETQYF. The CDR3 region has the DNA TGTGCCTGGAGTTGGGGGGGAGGGCAAGAGACCCAGTACTTC. Supplemented by reference TRBV30 and TRBJ2-5, the full variable domain reads SQTIHQWPATLVQPVGSPLSLECTVEGTSNPNLYWYRQAAGRGLQLLFYSVGIGQISSEVPQNLSASRPQDRQFILSSKKLLLSDSGFYLCAWSWGGGQETQYFGPGTRLLVL.

The J gene is TRBJ2-5, the V gene TRBV24-1; TRBD1 is a possible D gene (6 bases). CDR1 and CDR2 from the germline V gene are KGHDR and SFDVKD. V shed 9 bases and J shed 5 bases, with 15 bases lying between them. This CDR3 has 13 residues. The CDR3 spells CATASGDKETQYF. The CDR3 nucleotides read TGTGCCACCGCGTCAGGGGATAAGGAGACCCAGTACTTC.

The chain joins TRBV19 to TRBJ1-2; 9 bases agree with TRBD1. With V trimmed by 10 bases and J by 5 bases, 8 bases remained unmatched. The CDR3 totals 13 residues. The germline gives CDR1 LNHDA, CDR2 SQIVND (reference sequence). CDR3 in DNA: TGTGCCATTAACAGGGGGCCCGGGTATGGCTACACCTTC. This translates into CAINRGPGYGYTF.

The chain links TRBV18 to TRBJ1-1; D gene uncertain. The germline V gene has CDR1 KGHSH and CDR2 LQKENI. The CDR3 totals 14 residues. Trimming took 3 bases from V and 7 from J, leaving 15 bases between them. In nucleotides, the CDR3 is TGTGCCAGCTCACCGGAGGGTGTGGGATTTGAAGCTTTCTTT. It translates to CASSPEGVGFEAFF.

This clone was seen a handful of times. The V call is TRBV15, the J call TRBJ1-2; a weak D match, TRBD1 (5 bases). The germline V gene encodes CDR1 LNHNV and CDR2 YYDKDF (reference sequence). This CDR3 is 16 amino acids long. The V and J ends lost 5 bases and 2 bases respectively, with 18 bases between them. The DNA for the CDR3 is TGTGCCACCAGCCCGGGAGGGACCGGAGGAAACTATGGCTACACCTTC. Translation gives CATSPGGTGGNYGYTF. The full variable domain, rest sourced from reference TRBV15 and TRBJ1-2, is DAMVIQNPRYQVTQFGKPVTLSCSQTLNHNVMYWYQQKSSQAPKLLFHYYDKDFNNEADTPDNFQSRRPNTSFCFLDIRSPGLGDTAMYLCATSPGGTGGNYGYTFGSGTRLTVV.

The chain combines TRBV20-1 with TRBJ2-1; 9 positions match TRBD2. This CDR3 region has 15 residues. V was pared by 3 bases and J by 7 bases, with 10 bases of the junction left unmatched. The germline V gene has CDR1 DFQATT and CDR2 SNEGSKA (reference sequence). The CDR3 bases are TGCAGTGCTAGTATAACGGCTAGCGGGGAAAATGAGCAGTTCTTC. It translates to CSASITASGENEQFF.

This chain links TRBV28 with TRBJ1-6; 8 nucleotides line up with TRBD1. Germline V gives CDR1 MDHEN, CDR2 SYDVKM. CDR3 length: 14 residues. V gave up 5 bases and J gave up 9 bases; unmatched junction bases: 6. The CDR3 coding sequence is TGTGCCAGCAGTACGGACAGGGAGGCTTCACCCCTCCACTTT. It yields the protein CASSTDREASPLHF.

The chain is built from TRBV2 and TRBJ2-5; 13 nucleotides line up with TRBD2. This CDR3 region has 17 residues. The V segment lost 4 bases and the J segment 2 bases; nucleotides outside the gene matches: 7. Germline-derived CDR1 and CDR2 are SNHLY and FYNNEI. In DNA form, the CDR3 reads TGTGCCAGCAGTGGATCGGGACTAGCGGGACCACAAGAGACCCAGTACTTC. It is translated as CASSGSGLAGPQETQYF.

Remarks on this clone: Other nucleotide sequences from this sample produce the same CDR3. The chain couples TRBV7-9 to TRBJ2-7; D is unclear. Between the trimmed V and J ends, which lost 3 bases and 2 bases, there was a span of 5 bases. This CDR3 has 12 amino acids. CDR1 SEHNR and CDR2 FQNEAQ come from the germline V gene (reference sequence). The CDR3, as DNA: TGTGCCAGCAGCTTGAGCACCTACGAGCAGTACTTC. Its translation: CASSLSTYEQYF.

The chain uses TRBV30 and TRBJ1-5; tentatively, D is TRBD1 (5 bases). The V end was cut by 2 bases, the J end by 3 bases, with 17 bases between. Germline V gene lookup returns CDR1 GTSNPN and CDR2 SVGIG (reference sequence). This CDR3 has 16 residues. Written as DNA, the CDR3 is TGTGCCTGGAGTTCGGGACGGACGACTCCCAATCAGCCCCAGCATTTT. This translates into CAWSSGRTTPNQPQHF.

V usage is TRBV29-1 and J usage is TRBJ2-1; the D is unclear. CDR3 length: 14 residues. V gave up 5 bases and J gave up 0 bases, with 11 bases separating them. Germline assignment: CDR1 SQVTM and CDR2 ANQGSEA. The CDR3 nucleotides are TGCAGCGTTCACTTCAGTTCCTCCTACAATGAGCAGTTCTTC. It yields the protein CSVHFSSSYNEQFF.

The rearrangement uses TRBV2 and TRBJ2-1, with 10 bases lining up with TRBD2. There are 16 residues in the CDR3. Looked up from germline, CDR1 is SNHLY and CDR2 is FYNNEI. Losses at the gene ends were 0 bases for V and 13 bases for J; bases not matched to a gene: 12. This CDR3 is CASSEALPSGGARQFF. In DNA, the CDR3 is TGTGCCAGCAGTGAAGCGCTTCCGAGCGGGGGGGCTCGACAGTTCTTC.

The chain uses TRBV7-2 and TRBJ1-5, with 8 bases lining up with TRBD1. The CDR3 runs to 15 residues. V shed 1 base, J shed 5 bases, and the junction held 4 bases outside the gene matches. Germline CDR1 is SGHTA and CDR2 is FQGNSA. CDR3 in DNA: TGTGCCAGCAGCTTAGGGGGGACAGGAGATCAGCCCCAGCATTTT. Residues: CASSLGGTGDQPQHF.

This clone appeared a few times. The genes are TRBV2 and TRBJ2-7; D not resolved. From germline, CDR1 is SNHLY and CDR2 FYNNEI. The CDR3 is 14 amino acids. The germline V and J ends were trimmed by 1 base and 0 bases, with 7 bases remaining between them. As DNA, the CDR3 is TGTGCCAGCAGTGAAGGCTGGAGCTCCTACGAGCAGTACTTC. It codes for CASSEGWSSYEQYF.

This sequence joins TRBV19 and TRBJ1-5, with D possibly TRBD1 on 5 matching bases. V lost 3 bases and J 5 bases, leaving 14 bases between the germline ends. The CDR3 is 15 residues long. Germline CDR1 and CDR2: LNHDA and SQIVND (reference sequence). The CDR3 reads CASSIPQGPDQPQHF. In DNA form, the CDR3 reads TGTGCCAGTAGTATCCCCCAGGGCCCGGATCAGCCCCAGCATTTT. Full variable domain (outside the CDR3, taken from reference TRBV19 and TRBJ1-5): DGGITQSPKYLFRKEGQNVTLSCEQNLNHDAMYWYRQDPGQGLRLIYYSQIVNDFQKGDIAEGYSVSREKKESFPLTVTSAQKNPTAFYLCASSIPQGPDQPQHFGDGTRLSIL.